These 19 T cell receptor beta chains came from one sample sequenced in a study of a mutant IDH1 vaccine in newly diagnosed glioma. As to time point: baseline, week 1 (first vaccination visit). As for treatment: pre-vaccination baseline after standard-of-care therapy. Clones were sequenced by immunoSEQ multiplex PCR, and TCRdb holds only the in-frame ones, with some missing. The top ten hold 2.9% of the sample, which has tens of thousands of clones, 80% to 90% seen once. Sequenced here: PBMCs, sampled from a glioma patient treated with radiotherapy, temozolomide or both. Receptors originate from a young man with glioma.

V and J are TRBV29-1 and TRBJ2-6; D gene uncertain. V lost 5 bases and J 0 bases, leaving 14 bases between the germline ends. The germline V gene encodes CDR1 SQVTM and CDR2 ANQGSEA. This CDR3 spans 16 amino acids. CDR3 loop: CSVPHSFSSGANVLTF. The DNA for the CDR3 is TGCAGCGTTCCTCACAGTTTTTCCTCTGGGGCCAACGTCCTGACTTTC. Full variable domain (outside the CDR3, taken from reference TRBV29-1 and TRBJ2-6): SAVISQKPSRDICQRGTSLTIQCQVDSQVTMMFWYRQQPGQSLTLIATANQGSEATYESGFVIDKFPISRPNLTFSTLTVSNMSPEDSSIYLCSVPHSFSSGANVLTFGAGSRLTVL.

The chain uses TRBV19 and TRBJ2-1; 15 bases fit TRBD2. The germline CDR1 and CDR2 sequences are LNHDA and SQIVND (reference sequence). J gave up 3 bases and V 9 bases, and 9 bases lay outside the gene matches. This CDR3 contains 17 residues. The CDR3 spells CASSGLAGGRVYNEQFF. DNA of the CDR3: TGTGCCAGCAGTGGACTAGCGGGGGGGCGGGTCTACAATGAGCAGTTCTTC.

This chain links TRBV6-1 with TRBJ2-7; D tentatively reads TRBD1 or TRBD2 (6 bases each). CDR1 MNHNS and CDR2 SASEGT come from the germline V gene. V dropped 8 bases and J dropped 3 bases, with 17 bases sitting between them. The length of the CDR3 is 14 residues. The CDR3, as DNA: TGTGCCAGCGGGGGGCCAGGGGCGTACTACGAGCAGTACTTC. Residues: CASGGPGAYYEQYF.

The chain employs TRBV5-1 and TRBJ2-7; 9 nucleotides align to TRBD1. Germline CDR1 and CDR2: SGHRS and YFSETQ. This CDR3 is 16 amino acids long. Trimming at V came to 0 bases and at J to 0 bases, leaving 4 bases not matched to a gene. The CDR3 region is CASSLAGTGNSYEQYF. CDR3 bases: TGCGCCAGCAGCTTGGCAGGGACAGGGAACTCCTACGAGCAGTACTTC.

V is TRBV2 and J is TRBJ1-5; tentative D call: TRBD1 (5 bases). This CDR3 region has 13 residues. Deletions cut 4 bases from V and 6 bases from J, with 10 bases between. From germline, CDR1 is SNHLY and CDR2 FYNNEI. The CDR3 nucleotides are TGTGCCAGCAGTGTAATAGGGGCTCAGCCCCAGCATTTT. Translating it yields CASSVIGAQPQHF.

This chain uses TRBV7-8 with TRBJ2-5; the D is unclear. The DNA matches TRBJ2-7 better at its end, which makes the J call doubtful. CDR3 length: 11 amino acids. Germline V gives CDR1 SGHVS, CDR2 FQNEAQ. CDR3 protein: CASSLTYEQYF. CDR3 in DNA: TGTGCCAGCAGCTTAACTTACGAGCAGTACTTC.

The chain links TRBV6-1 to TRBJ1-2; D is perhaps TRBD1 (6 bases). The V and J ends lost 9 bases and 2 bases respectively, with 16 bases between them. The germline CDR1 and CDR2 sequences are MNHNS and SASEGT. The CDR3 covers 14 residues. The CDR3 sequence: CASGGLRRNYGYTF. As DNA, the CDR3 is TGTGCCAGTGGGGGGCTAAGACGGAACTATGGCTACACCTTC.

The rearrangement joins TRBV19 to TRBJ1-4, with TRBD1 as a possible D gene (5 bases). V lost 3 bases and J lost 2, with 10 bases in between. The germline CDR1 and CDR2 sequences are LNHDA and SQIVND (reference sequence). This CDR3 region has 15 residues. The CDR3 DNA sequence: TGTGCCAGTAGTATGATGGGGCTGACTAATGAAAAACTGTTTTTT. Protein sequence: CASSMMGLTNEKLFF.

CDR3 protein: CASSQEHTEAFF. The CDR3 bases are TGCGCCAGCAGTCAAGAGCACACTGAAGCTTTCTTT. The chain is built from TRBV23-1 and TRBJ1-1; no definite D call. TRBV23-1 is an ORF; its function is uncertain. V lost 2 bases, J lost 3 bases, and 4 bases lay in between. The CDR3 runs 12 residues.

The gene calls are TRBV5-1 and TRBJ1-1; D may be TRBD1 (5 bases). CDR1 is SGHRS, CDR2 YFSETQ, per germline. CDR3 length equals 14 residues. The ends were cut back, 4 bases at V and 4 bases at J, with 14 bases in the middle. The CDR3 sequence is CASSPQGVRTEAFF. CDR3 nucleotide sequence: TGCGCCAGCAGCCCGCAGGGAGTCCGCACTGAAGCTTTCTTT. Drawing the rest from reference TRBV5-1 and TRBJ1-1, the complete variable domain is KAGVTQTPRYLIKTRGQQVTLSCSPISGHRSVSWYQQTPGQGLQFLFEYFSETQRNKGNFPGRFSGRQFSNSRSEMNVSTLELGDSALYLCASSPQGVRTEAFFGQGTRLTVV.

The chain links TRBV6-5 to TRBJ2-1; a possible D gene is TRBD2 (5 bases). Trimming took 7 bases from V and 4 from J, leaving 17 bases between them. Germline CDR1 MNHEY, CDR2 SVGAGI. This CDR3 comprises 15 residues. CDR3 amino acids: CASTFPRGTYNEQFF. CDR3 DNA sequence: TGTGCCAGCACCTTTCCACGGGGAACTTACAATGAGCAGTTCTTC.

The chain recombines TRBV7-9 with TRBJ1-2; 11 bases align to TRBD1. J lost 8 bases, V lost 5 bases, and 13 bases had no gene match. Per the germline V gene, CDR1 is SEHNR and CDR2 is FQNEAQ (reference sequence). This CDR3 has 16 amino acids. The CDR3 sequence is CASSPEDRGRVKGYTF. As DNA, the CDR3 is TGTGCCAGCAGCCCCGAGGACAGGGGGCGCGTGAAGGGCTACACCTTC.

This chain uses TRBV2 with TRBJ1-1; D gene uncertain. Germline V gives CDR1 SNHLY, CDR2 FYNNEI. The V gene lost 5 bases and the J gene lost 1 base, with 8 bases spanning the gap. This CDR3 comprises 13 residues. The CDR3 DNA follows: TGTGCCAGCAGTCACCCAGCGAACACTGAAGCTTTCTTT. Its translation is CASSHPANTEAFF.

This sequence joins TRBV2 and TRBJ2-5, with a tentative D call TRBD1 (6 bases). The germline gives CDR1 SNHLY, CDR2 FYNNEI. The ends were cut back, 3 bases at V and 9 bases at J, with 17 bases in the middle. The CDR3 contains 14 residues. DNA for the CDR3: TGTGCCAGCAGTGAGGGACCGGGCTCAGGGGCCCAGTACTTC. Its protein product is CASSEGPGSGAQYF. The full variable domain, in which reference TRBV2 and TRBJ2-5 provide the parts outside the CDR3, is EPEVTQTPSHQVTQMGQEVILRCVPISNHLYFYWYRQILGQKVEFLVSFYNNEISEKSEIFDDQFSVERPDGSNFTLKIRSTKLEDSAMYFCASSEGPGSGAQYFGPGTRLLVL.

In this sample, this clone turned up a few times. V and J are TRBV27 and TRBJ1-4; a possible D gene is TRBD1 (5 bases). CDR1 MNHEY and CDR2 SMNVEV come from the germline V gene (reference sequence). Between the trimmed V and J ends, which lost 2 bases and 13 bases, there was a span of 17 bases. The CDR3 sequence is 14 residues long. CDR3 loop: CASSLGGARLRLFF. In nucleotides, the CDR3 is TGTGCCAGCAGTTTAGGAGGGGCGCGTTTACGACTGTTTTTT.

In this sample, this clone turned up once. The chain links TRBV4-1 to TRBJ1-2; D unresolved. V gave up 0 bases and J gave up 1 base, with 9 bases separating them. Per germline, CDR1 MGHRA and CDR2 YSYEKL. The CDR3 spans 15 residues. For the CDR3, the DNA is TGCGCCAGCAGCCAAGAACGACGCTATAACTATGGCTACACCTTC. This encodes CASSQERRYNYGYTF.

The rearrangement links TRBV4-1 to TRBJ1-4; tentative D call: TRBD1 (5 bases). Germline lookup yields CDR1 MGHRA and CDR2 YSYEKL. Trimming removed 4 bases from V and 4 bases from J, with 16 bases in between. This CDR3 comprises 16 residues. CDR3 loop: CASSLSPGLNNEKLFF. The CDR3 bases are TGCGCCAGCAGCCTTTCCCCGGGACTGAATAATGAAAAACTGTTTTTT.

V is TRBV9 and J is TRBJ2-1, with 12 positions matching TRBD2. This CDR3 region has 14 residues. The V segment lost 2 bases and the J segment 7 bases; nucleotides outside the gene matches: 1. The germline gives CDR1 SGDLS, CDR2 YYNGEE. CDR3 region: CASSVGTSGNEQFF. The CDR3 DNA reads as TGTGCCAGCAGCGTGGGGACTAGCGGGAATGAGCAGTTCTTC.

CDR3 nucleotide sequence: TGTGCCTGGGCACACCGGGTCCTCTATGGCTACACCTTC. Residues: CAWAHRVLYGYTF. The chain uses TRBV30 and TRBJ1-2; D gene uncertain. Trimming took 5 bases from V and 4 from J, leaving 14 bases between them. This CDR3 region has 13 residues. CDR1 and CDR2 from the germline V gene are GTSNPN and SVGIG (reference sequence).